The clone carrying this TCR beta chain was recorded many times. Its antigen is currently unknown. TCRdb used MiXCR to reprocess the multiplex PCR reads, holding one entry per CDR3 protein. The table shows roughly 100,000 distinct CDR3 sequences, with 30% occurring only once. This specimen belongs to a study of breast tumors, draining lymph nodes, adjacent tissues. Axillary draining lymph nodes of breast cancer patients supplied the node samples. General study results and limits: Tumor and nontumor repertoires were significantly more similar in luminal-like than in basal-like breast cancer. Tumor TCR diversity was below lymph nodes but above nontumor tissue. The lymph node origin of tumor T cells was framed as consistent with a hypothesis, not demonstrated.

The origin of this receptor is a female donor with breast cancer. Some clones in this sample may be carry-over from other donors' samples. The sample comprised axillary lymph node tissue.

The CDR3 nucleotides are TGTGCCAGCAGCTTAACGCAGGGTTTCGATGAGCAGTTCTTC. Amino acids: CASSLTQGFDEQFF. The chain joins TRBV5-8 to TRBJ2-1; the D gene is possibly TRBD1 (5 bases). CDR3 length: 14 amino acids. Looked up from germline, CDR1 is SGHTS and CDR2 is YDEGEE. Trimming pared 2 bases from V and 8 bases from J, leaving 14 bases between.